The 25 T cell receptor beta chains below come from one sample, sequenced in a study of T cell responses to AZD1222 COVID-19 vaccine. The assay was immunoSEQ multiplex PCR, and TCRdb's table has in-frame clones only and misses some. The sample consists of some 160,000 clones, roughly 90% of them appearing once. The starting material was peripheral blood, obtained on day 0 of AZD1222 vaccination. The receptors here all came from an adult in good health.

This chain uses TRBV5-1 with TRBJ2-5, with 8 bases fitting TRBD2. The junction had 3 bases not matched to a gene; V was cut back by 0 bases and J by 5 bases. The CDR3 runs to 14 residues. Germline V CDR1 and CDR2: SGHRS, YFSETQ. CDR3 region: CASSLAGGPETQYF. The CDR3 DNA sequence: TGCGCCAGCAGCTTGGCGGGGGGGCCGGAGACCCAGTACTTC.

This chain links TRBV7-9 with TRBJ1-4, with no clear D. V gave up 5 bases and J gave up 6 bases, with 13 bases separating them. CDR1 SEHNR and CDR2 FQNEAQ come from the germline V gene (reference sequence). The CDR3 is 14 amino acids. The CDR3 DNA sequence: TGTGCCAGCAGCCCGCGAAGGGCCGATGAAAAACTGTTTTTT. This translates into CASSPRRADEKLFF.

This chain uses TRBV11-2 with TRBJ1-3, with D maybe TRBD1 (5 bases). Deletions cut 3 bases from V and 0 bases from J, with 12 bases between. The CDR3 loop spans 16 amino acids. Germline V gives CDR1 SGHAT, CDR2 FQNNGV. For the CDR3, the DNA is TGTGCCAGCAGCTTCCGGGACCCGAGCTCTGGAAACACCATATATTTT. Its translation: CASSFRDPSSGNTIYF.

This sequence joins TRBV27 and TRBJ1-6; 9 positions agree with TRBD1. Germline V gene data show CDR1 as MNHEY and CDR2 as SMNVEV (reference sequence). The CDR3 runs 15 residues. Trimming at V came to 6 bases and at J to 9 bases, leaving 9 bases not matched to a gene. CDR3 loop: CASRTGTGLVSPLHF. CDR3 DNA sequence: TGTGCCAGCAGGACCGGGACAGGGTTGGTTTCACCCCTCCACTTT.

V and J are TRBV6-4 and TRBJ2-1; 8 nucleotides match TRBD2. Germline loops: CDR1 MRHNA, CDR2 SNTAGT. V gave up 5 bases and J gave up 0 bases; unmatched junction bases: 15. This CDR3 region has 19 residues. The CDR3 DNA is TGTGCCAGCAGTAAAACTAGCGGTCGAGTTCCGAGCTCCTACAATGAGCAGTTCTTC. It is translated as CASSKTSGRVPSSYNEQFF.

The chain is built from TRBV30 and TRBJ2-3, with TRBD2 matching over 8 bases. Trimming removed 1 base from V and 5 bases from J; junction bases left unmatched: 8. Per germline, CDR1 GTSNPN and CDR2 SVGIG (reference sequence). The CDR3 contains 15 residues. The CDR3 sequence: CAWSGLAQPVDTQYF. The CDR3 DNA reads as TGTGCCTGGAGTGGACTAGCGCAACCGGTAGATACGCAGTATTTT. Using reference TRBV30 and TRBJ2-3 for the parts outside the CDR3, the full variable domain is SQTIHQWPATLVQPVGSPLSLECTVEGTSNPNLYWYRQAAGRGLQLLFYSVGIGQISSEVPQNLSASRPQDRQFILSSKKLLLSDSGFYLCAWSGLAQPVDTQYFGPGTRLTVL.

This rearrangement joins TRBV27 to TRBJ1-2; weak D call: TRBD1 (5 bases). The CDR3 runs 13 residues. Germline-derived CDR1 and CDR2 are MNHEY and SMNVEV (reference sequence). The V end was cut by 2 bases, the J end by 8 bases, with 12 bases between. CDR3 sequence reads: CASSLGGLGGYTF. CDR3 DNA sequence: TGTGCCAGCAGTTTAGGGGGTCTCGGGGGCTACACCTTC.

The CDR3 coding sequence is TGCAGCGTTGAAGATCGTAGGACAGGGGGATCCTACGAGCAGTACTTC. It specifies CSVEDRRTGGSYEQYF. The chain links TRBV29-1 to TRBJ2-7; 10 nucleotides line up with TRBD1. The germline gives CDR1 SQVTM, CDR2 ANQGSEA. With V trimmed by 0 bases and J by 1 base, 6 bases remained unmatched. The CDR3 is 16 amino acids.

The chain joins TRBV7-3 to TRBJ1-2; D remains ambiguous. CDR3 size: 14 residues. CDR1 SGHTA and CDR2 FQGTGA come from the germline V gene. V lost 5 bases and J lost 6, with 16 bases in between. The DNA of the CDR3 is TGTGCCAGCAGCCCATCTAGCTCCCGGGATGGCTACACCTTC. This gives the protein CASSPSSSRDGYTF.

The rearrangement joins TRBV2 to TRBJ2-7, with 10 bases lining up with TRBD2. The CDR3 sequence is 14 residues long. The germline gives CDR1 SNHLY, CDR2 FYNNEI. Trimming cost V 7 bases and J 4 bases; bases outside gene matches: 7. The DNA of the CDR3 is TGTGCCAGCAACGGACTAGCGGCAGGTTACGAGCAGTACTTC. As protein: CASNGLAAGYEQYF.

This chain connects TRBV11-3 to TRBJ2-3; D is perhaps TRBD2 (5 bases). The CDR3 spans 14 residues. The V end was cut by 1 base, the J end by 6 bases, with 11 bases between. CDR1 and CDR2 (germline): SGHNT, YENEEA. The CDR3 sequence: CASSLGGSVDTQYF. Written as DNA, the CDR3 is TGTGCCAGCAGCTTAGGGGGTAGCGTGGATACGCAGTATTTT. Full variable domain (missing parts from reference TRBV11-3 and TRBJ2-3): EAGVVQSPRYKIIEKKQPVAFWCNPISGHNTLYWYLQNLGQGPELLIRYENEEAVDDSQLPKDRFSAERLKGVDSTLKIQPAELGDSAVYLCASSLGGSVDTQYFGPGTRLTVL.

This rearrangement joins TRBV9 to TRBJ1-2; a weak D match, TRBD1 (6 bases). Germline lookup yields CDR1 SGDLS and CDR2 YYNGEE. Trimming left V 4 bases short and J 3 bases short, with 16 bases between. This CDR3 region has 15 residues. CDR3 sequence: CASSTHRVRDYGYTF. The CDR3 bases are TGTGCCAGCAGCACCCACAGGGTGAGGGACTATGGCTACACCTTC.

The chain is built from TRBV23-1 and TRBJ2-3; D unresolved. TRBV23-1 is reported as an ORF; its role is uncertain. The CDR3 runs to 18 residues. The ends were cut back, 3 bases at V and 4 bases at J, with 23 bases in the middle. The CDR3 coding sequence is TGCGCCAGCAGTCAGCCCCATGGACGGCCCAAAACAGCAGATACGCAGTATTTT. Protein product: CASSQPHGRPKTADTQYF.

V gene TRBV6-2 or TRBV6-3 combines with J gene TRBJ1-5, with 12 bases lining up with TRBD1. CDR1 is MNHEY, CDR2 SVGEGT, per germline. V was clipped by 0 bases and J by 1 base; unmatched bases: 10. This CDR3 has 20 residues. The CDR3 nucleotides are TGTGCCAGCAGTTACTCCCCGGGACAGGGGGCATTAAGGAGCAATCAGCCCCAGCATTTT. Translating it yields CASSYSPGQGALRSNQPQHF.

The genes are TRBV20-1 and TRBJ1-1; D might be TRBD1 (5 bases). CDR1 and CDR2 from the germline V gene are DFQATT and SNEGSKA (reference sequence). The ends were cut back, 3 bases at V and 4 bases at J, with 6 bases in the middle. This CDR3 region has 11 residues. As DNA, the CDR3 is TGCAGTGCTAGGCAGGGCACTGAAGCTTTCTTT. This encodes CSARQGTEAFF.

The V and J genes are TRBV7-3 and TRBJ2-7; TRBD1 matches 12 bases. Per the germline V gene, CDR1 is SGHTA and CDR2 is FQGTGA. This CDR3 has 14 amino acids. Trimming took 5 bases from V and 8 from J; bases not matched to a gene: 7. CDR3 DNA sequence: TGTGCCAGCAGCCTGGGACAGGGGGCGGTCCAGCAGTACTTC. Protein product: CASSLGQGAVQQYF.

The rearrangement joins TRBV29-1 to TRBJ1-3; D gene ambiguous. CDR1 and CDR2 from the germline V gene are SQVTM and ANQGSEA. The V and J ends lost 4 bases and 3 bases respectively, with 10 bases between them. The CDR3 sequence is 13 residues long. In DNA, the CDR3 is TGCAGCGTTGCTCGTTCTGGTGGAAACACCATATATTTT. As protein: CSVARSGGNTIYF.

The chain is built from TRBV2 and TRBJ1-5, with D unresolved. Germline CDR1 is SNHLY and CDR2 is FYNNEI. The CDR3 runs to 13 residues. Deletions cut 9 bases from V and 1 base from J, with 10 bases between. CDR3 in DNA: TGTGCCAGTACTAGCGCGAGCAATCAGCCCCAGCATTTT. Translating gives CASTSASNQPQHF.

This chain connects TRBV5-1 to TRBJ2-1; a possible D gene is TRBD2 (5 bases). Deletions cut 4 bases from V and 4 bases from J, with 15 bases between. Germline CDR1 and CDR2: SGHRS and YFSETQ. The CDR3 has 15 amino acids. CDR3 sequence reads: CASSQDSPTYNEQFF. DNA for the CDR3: TGCGCCAGCAGCCAGGACTCACCTACTTACAATGAGCAGTTCTTC.

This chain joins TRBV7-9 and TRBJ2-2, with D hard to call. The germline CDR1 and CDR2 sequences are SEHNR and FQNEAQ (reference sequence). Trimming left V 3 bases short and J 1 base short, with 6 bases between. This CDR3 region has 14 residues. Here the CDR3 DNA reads TGTGCCAGCAGCTTGAGTGTGAACACCGGGGAGCTGTTTTTT. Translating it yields CASSLSVNTGELFF.

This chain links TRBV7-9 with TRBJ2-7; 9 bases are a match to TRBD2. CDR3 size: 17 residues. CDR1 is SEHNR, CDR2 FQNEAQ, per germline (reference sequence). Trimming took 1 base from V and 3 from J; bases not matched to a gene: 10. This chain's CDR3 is CASSLGRGSSGNYEQYF. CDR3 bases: TGTGCCAGCAGCTTAGGGAGAGGGTCTAGCGGGAACTACGAGCAGTACTTC.

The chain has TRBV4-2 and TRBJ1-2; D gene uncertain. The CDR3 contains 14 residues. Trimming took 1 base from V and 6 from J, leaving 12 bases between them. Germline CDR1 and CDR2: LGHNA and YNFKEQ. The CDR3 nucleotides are TGTGCCAGCAGCCAAGGGGCGGATCCGGATGGCTACACCTTC. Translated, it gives CASSQGADPDGYTF.

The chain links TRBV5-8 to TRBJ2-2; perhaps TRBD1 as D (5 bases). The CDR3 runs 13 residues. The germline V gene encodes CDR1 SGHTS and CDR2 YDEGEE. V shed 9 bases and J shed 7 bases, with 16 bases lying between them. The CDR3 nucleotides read TGTGCCACCAGGTTAAGGGGCGGCGGGGAGCTGTTTTTT. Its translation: CATRLRGGGELFF.

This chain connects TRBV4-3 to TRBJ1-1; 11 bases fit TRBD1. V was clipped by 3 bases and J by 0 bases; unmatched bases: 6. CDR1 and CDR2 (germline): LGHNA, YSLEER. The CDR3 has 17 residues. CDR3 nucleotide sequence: TGCGCCAGCAGCCAGGTATGGACAGGGGGCCTGAACACTGAAGCTTTCTTT. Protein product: CASSQVWTGGLNTEAFF.

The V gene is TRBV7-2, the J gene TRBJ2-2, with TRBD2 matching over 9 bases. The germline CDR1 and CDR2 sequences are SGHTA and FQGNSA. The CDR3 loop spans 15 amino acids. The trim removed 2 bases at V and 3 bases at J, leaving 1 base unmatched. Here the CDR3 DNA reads TGTGCCAGCAGCTTACTAGCGGGGTACACCGGGGAGCTGTTTTTT. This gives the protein CASSLLAGYTGELFF. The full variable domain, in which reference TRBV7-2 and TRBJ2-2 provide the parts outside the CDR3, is GAGVSQSPSNKVTEKGKDVELRCDPISGHTALYWYRQSLGQGLEFLIYFQGNSAPDKSGLPSDRFSAERTGGSVSTLTIQRTQQEDSAVYLCASSLLAGYTGELFFGEGSRLTVL.